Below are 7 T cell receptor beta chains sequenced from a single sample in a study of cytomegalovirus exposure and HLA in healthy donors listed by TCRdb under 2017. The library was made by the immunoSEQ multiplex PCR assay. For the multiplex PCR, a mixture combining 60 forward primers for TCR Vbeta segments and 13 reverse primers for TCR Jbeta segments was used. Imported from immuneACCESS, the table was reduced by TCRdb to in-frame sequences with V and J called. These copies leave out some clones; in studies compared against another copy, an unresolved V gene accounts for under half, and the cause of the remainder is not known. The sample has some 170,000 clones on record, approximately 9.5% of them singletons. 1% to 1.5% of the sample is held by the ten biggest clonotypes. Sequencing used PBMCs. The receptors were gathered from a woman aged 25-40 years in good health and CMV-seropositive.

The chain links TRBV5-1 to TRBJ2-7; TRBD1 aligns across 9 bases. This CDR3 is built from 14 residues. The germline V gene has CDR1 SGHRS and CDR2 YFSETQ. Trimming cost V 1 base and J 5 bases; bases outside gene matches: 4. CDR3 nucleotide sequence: TGCGCCAGCAGCTTGATAACAGGGGGCGACGAGCAGTACTTC. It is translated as CASSLITGGDEQYF.

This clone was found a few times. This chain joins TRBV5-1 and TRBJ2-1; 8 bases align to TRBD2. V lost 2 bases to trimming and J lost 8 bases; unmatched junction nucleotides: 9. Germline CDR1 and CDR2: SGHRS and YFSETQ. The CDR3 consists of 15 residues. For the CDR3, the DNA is TGCGCCAGCAGCTTACAAGCGGGAGTTGAATATGAGCAGTTCTTC. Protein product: CASSLQAGVEYEQFF.

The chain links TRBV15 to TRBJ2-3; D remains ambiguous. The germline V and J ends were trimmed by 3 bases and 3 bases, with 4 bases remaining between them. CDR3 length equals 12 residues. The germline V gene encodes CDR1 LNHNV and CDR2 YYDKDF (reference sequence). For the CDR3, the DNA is TGTGCCACCAGCAGGGCTACAGATACGCAGTATTTT. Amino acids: CATSRATDTQYF.

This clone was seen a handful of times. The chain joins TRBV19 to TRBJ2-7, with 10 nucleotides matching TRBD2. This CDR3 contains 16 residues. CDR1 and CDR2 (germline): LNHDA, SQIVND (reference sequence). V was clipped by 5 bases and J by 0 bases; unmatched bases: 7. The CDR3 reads CASSSHRTSGSYEQYF. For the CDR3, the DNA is TGTGCCAGTAGTTCACACCGGACTAGCGGCTCCTACGAGCAGTACTTC.

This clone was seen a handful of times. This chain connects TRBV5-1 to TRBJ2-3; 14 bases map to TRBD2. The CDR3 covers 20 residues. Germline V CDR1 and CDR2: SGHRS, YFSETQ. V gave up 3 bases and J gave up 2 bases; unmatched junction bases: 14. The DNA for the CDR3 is TGCGCCAGCAGCTGGGGCCGAGGACTAGCGGGAGGACTTCTCACAGATACGCAGTATTTT. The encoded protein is CASSWGRGLAGGLLTDTQYF. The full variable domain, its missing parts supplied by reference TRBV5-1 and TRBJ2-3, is KAGVTQTPRYLIKTRGQQVTLSCSPISGHRSVSWYQQTPGQGLQFLFEYFSETQRNKGNFPGRFSGRQFSNSRSEMNVSTLELGDSALYLCASSWGRGLAGGLLTDTQYFGPGTRLTVL.

This CDR3 is CASSPPSVAATDTQYF. In DNA form, the CDR3 reads TGTGCCAGCTCACCACCGTCAGTAGCGGCCACAGATACGCAGTATTTT. The rearrangement links TRBV18 to TRBJ2-3, with D perhaps TRBD2 (6 bases). Germline CDR1 reads KGHSH; CDR2 reads LQKENI. The CDR3 is 16 amino acids. The germline V and J ends were trimmed by 0 bases and 2 bases, with 12 bases remaining between them.

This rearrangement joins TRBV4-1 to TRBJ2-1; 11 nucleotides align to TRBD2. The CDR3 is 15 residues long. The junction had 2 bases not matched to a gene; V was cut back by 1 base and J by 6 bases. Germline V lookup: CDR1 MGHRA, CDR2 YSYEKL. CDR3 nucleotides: TGCGCCAGCAGCCAAGCCGGGACTAGCGGCAATGAGCAGTTCTTC. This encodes CASSQAGTSGNEQFF.